These 14 T cell receptor beta chains share one sample of origin, sequenced in a study of molecular identifiers for immune sequencing clone quantification. TCRdb fed the PCR reads into MiXCR, producing one record per CDR3 protein. Of more than 300,000 distinct CDR3 sequences listed, about 20% are singletons. Material for sequencing was naive CD8+ T cells from blood, with Jurkat cell RNA spiked in. Subset noted: FACS-sorted CD8+CD4-CCR7+CD45RA+ naive T cells. These receptors came from a human donor in good health. Some libraries in this study had Jurkat cell RNA spiked in.

Remarks on this clonotype: Being one base from a much bigger clone, this may be a read error. The chain combines TRBV4-1 with TRBJ2-3; the D is unclear. Germline values: CDR1 MGHRA, CDR2 YSYEKL. V was clipped by 1 base and J by 2 bases, with 13 bases between them. The CDR3 extends over 16 amino acids. For the CDR3, the DNA is TGCGCCAGCAGCCAAGTTGGGGTAACCCCCACAGATACGCAGTATTTT. Its protein is CASSQVGVTPTDTQYF.

This clonotype was seen repeatedly, ten times or more. V and J are TRBV7-2 and TRBJ2-5, with a possible D match to TRBD2 (5 bases). Germline V lookup: CDR1 SGHTA, CDR2 FQGNSA. The CDR3 runs to 13 residues. Trimming took off 1 base at V and 5 bases at J, with 8 bases between the two ends. The CDR3 DNA sequence: TGTGCCAGCAGCTTAGGGAGGATGGAGACCCAGTACTTC. Translated, it gives CASSLGRMETQYF. The whole variable domain, filled in from reference TRBV7-2 and TRBJ2-5, reads GAGVSQSPSNKVTEKGKDVELRCDPISGHTALYWYRQSLGQGLEFLIYFQGNSAPDKSGLPSDRFSAERTGGSVSTLTIQRTQQEDSAVYLCASSLGRMETQYFGPGTRLLVL.

With regard to this clonotype: Compared with germline, one end of the junction differs, possibly owing to a read error. This chain joins TRBV27 and TRBJ2-7; D is uncertain. The CDR3 covers 13 residues. Germline CDR1 is MNHEY and CDR2 is SMNVEV (reference sequence). CDR3 DNA sequence: TGTGACAGCAGTTTATCGTGGTCCTACGAGCAGTACTTC. It yields the protein CDSSLSWSYEQYF.

The sample holds many counts of this clonotype. The genes are TRBV5-1 and TRBJ2-1; TRBD1 might be the D (5 bases). V lost 4 bases and J lost 10, with 12 bases in between. The germline CDR1 and CDR2 sequences are SGHRS and YFSETQ. The CDR3 extends over 12 amino acids. The CDR3 DNA is TGCGCCAGCAGCCCGACAGACCACGAGCAGTTCTTC. This gives the protein CASSPTDHEQFF.

A few counts support this clonotype. This chain connects TRBV28 to TRBJ1-5, with 7 nucleotides matching TRBD1. The CDR3 length is 15 residues. Germline assignment: CDR1 MDHEN and CDR2 SYDVKM. J gave up 5 bases and V 5 bases, and 9 bases lay outside the gene matches. This CDR3 reads CASSHRDRGHQPQHF. In DNA, the CDR3 is TGTGCCAGCAGTCACCGGGACAGAGGTCATCAGCCCCAGCATTTT.

A remark on this clonotype: One base away lies a much larger clone, so this may be a sequencing read error. This sequence joins TRBV5-6 and TRBJ2-2; no firm D call. This CDR3 has 13 amino acids. The V gene's germline CDR1 is SGHDT and CDR2 YYEEEE. CDR3 loop: CDSSLGRTGELFF. The CDR3 bases are TGTGACAGCAGCTTGGGAAGGACCGGGGAGCTGTTTTTT.

This clonotype was counted ten times or more. The chain employs TRBV7-9 and TRBJ2-7; no definite D call. V was pared by 6 bases and J by 2 bases, with 11 bases between. Germline V gene data show CDR1 as SEHNR and CDR2 as FQNEAQ (reference sequence). The CDR3 covers 13 residues. The DNA of the CDR3 is TGTGCCAGCAGACCTGCTAAACCCTACGAGCAGTACTTC. Translating gives CASRPAKPYEQYF. The full variable domain, rest sourced from reference TRBV7-9 and TRBJ2-7, is DTGVSQNPRHKITKRGQNVTFRCDPISEHNRLYWYRQTLGQGPEFLTYFQNEAQLEKSRLLSDRFSAERPKGSFSTLEIQRTEQGDSAMYLCASRPAKPYEQYFGPGTRLTVT.

On this clonotype: The conserved closing phenylalanine or tryptophan is absent in this CDR3, likely reflecting a read error. The rearrangement uses TRBV30 and TRBJ2-1; D is undetermined. In germline, CDR1 is GTSNPN, CDR2 SVGIG (reference sequence). Trimming cost V 1 base and J 2 bases, with 6 bases left between them. CDR3 length: 13 residues. The CDR3 protein is CAWSAGPYNEQFS. The DNA for the CDR3 is TGTGCCTGGAGTGCGGGCCCCTACAATGAGCAGTTCTCC.

Written as DNA, the CDR3 is TGTGCCATCAGTGGGGACAGGGAGTACGAGCAGTACTTC. It is translated as CAISGDREYEQYF. The rearrangement uses TRBV10-3 and TRBJ2-7; 9 bases agree with TRBD1. J was trimmed by 4 bases and V by 4 bases; bases with no gene match: 2. The germline V gene has CDR1 ENHRY and CDR2 SYGVKD. The CDR3 has 13 residues.

This clonotype has at least ten counts. The chain recombines TRBV7-8 with TRBJ1-1, with a weak D call TRBD1 (5 bases). Trimming removed 6 bases from V and 6 bases from J, with 11 bases in between. This CDR3 is built from 12 residues. Germline V gives CDR1 SGHVS, CDR2 FQNEAQ. CDR3 DNA sequence: TGTGCCAGCAGTGAAGGGGTAGCTGAAGCTTTCTTT. It yields the protein CASSEGVAEAFF.

This clonotype was observed many times. The chain carries TRBV20-1 and TRBJ2-7; the match to TRBD2 covers 7 bases. The germline CDR1 and CDR2 sequences are DFQATT and SNEGSKA (reference sequence). The V and J ends lost 0 bases and 2 bases, in that order; junction bases with no gene match: 4. The CDR3 runs 14 residues. CDR3 amino acids: CSARDPAGAYEQYF. The CDR3 bases are TGCAGTGCTAGAGACCCGGCGGGGGCCTACGAGCAGTACTTC.

This chain joins TRBV7-7 and TRBJ2-3, with a tentative D call TRBD1 (6 bases). In germline, CDR1 is SSHAT, CDR2 FNYEAQ (reference sequence). CDR3 length equals 13 residues. Trimming stripped 6 bases from V and 9 bases from J, with 16 bases between. CDR3 DNA: TGTGCCAGCAGTTCAGAAAACAGGGCAACGCAGTATTTT. It specifies CASSSENRATQYF.

This clonotype was observed at least ten times. V is TRBV6-6 and J is TRBJ1-1; TRBD1 matches at 9 bases. The CDR3 sequence is 15 residues long. V lost 5 bases to trimming and J lost 4 bases; unmatched junction nucleotides: 8. In germline, CDR1 is MNHNY, CDR2 SVGAGI (reference sequence). CDR3 amino acids: CASSRSQGAGTEAFF. The CDR3 DNA is TGTGCCAGCAGTAGATCACAGGGGGCTGGCACTGAAGCTTTCTTT.

This clonotype was counted at least ten times. The chain recombines TRBV7-2 with TRBJ2-5; 9 positions match TRBD2. CDR1 is SGHTA, CDR2 FQGNSA, per germline. V lost 3 bases and J lost 1; bases outside the gene matches: 3. This CDR3 comprises 15 residues. CDR3 coding DNA: TGTGCCAGCAGCTTCGCTAGCGGGACCCAAGAGACCCAGTACTTC. Protein product: CASSFASGTQETQYF.